This T cell receptor (beta chain) was profiled in a study of shared clonotypes between healthy human individuals. CDR1 SGHKS and CDR2 YYEKEE come from the germline V gene (reference sequence). CDR3 size: 16 residues. V gave up 6 bases and J gave up 4 bases, with 19 bases separating them. Each subset's genomic DNA was split evenly across several immunoSEQ plates. Sequencing was performed with immunoSEQ multiplex PCR; in TCRdb, only in-frame clones are kept and a portion is missing. The sample includes some 2.3 million clones, more than 80% seen only once; the top ten take under 0.45%. The sequencing input was naive CD4+ T cells from PBMCs. The sample's subset: CD45RA+ positively selected. V gene TRBV5-5 combines with J gene TRBJ2-2; D may match TRBD1 or TRBD2 (5 bases each). The receptor comes from a man between 18 and 29 years old in good health. Some clones in this sample may be carry-over from other donors' samples. The CDR3 protein is CASTLTPGRSTGELFF. The CDR3 DNA is TGTGCCAGCACCCTAACCCCGGGACGGTCCACCGGGGAGCTGTTTTTT.